The entry that follows covers one TCR beta chain sequence. This clonotype has ten or more counts. No antigen is known for it. No quality values exist for individual bases; no much larger clone is one base distant. This specimen comes from a study of T-cell memory formation after mild COVID-19 (dated by TCRdb to about 2021). Background on the whole study: TCR sequence clusters from the two donors were found to be largely donor specific. In a couple of donors, T-cell clones that expanded and contracted after mild COVID-19 were tracked by sequencing TCRalpha and TCRbeta repertoires over time. Two young, previously healthy adult volunteers, one female and one male, were included in the cohort. Findings and caveats that apply to the study as a whole: Some responding clones were detected in pre-infection memory, which suggested that pre-existing cross-reactive memory T cells had joined the SARS-CoV-2 response. Contracting CD4+ clones were found mainly in CM and EM memory subsets, while CD8+ clones were enriched in EMRA. The study covered only two mild cases, and larger cohorts including severe cases with pre-infection samples were considered necessary. Whether the second-wave clones peaking on day 37 were SARS-CoV-2 specific was not confirmed. Clones contracting from day 15 to 85 had balanced CD4/CD8 phenotypes, while a second wave expanding from day 15 to 37 was biased towards CD4+.

For sequencing, an Illumina NovaSeq 6000 was employed. TCRalpha and TCRbeta cDNA libraries were constructed by 5'RACE with constant-segment primers, with sample barcodes and unique molecular identifiers being introduced. RNA was extracted from every sample with Trizol reagent. Library amplification was performed in two PCR steps, and a second sample barcode and Illumina TruSeq adapters were introduced in the second step. Sequencing of libraries was performed on an Illumina NovaSeq with 2 x 150 bp paired-end reads. For the original study's pipeline: The reads were demultiplexed and collapsed into UMI-guided consensus sequences using migec v1.2.7. Using mixcr v2.1.11, the UMI consensuses were aligned to TRA and TRB V and J templates and assembled into clonotypes. Clonotypes were classified as expanded or contracted when called significant by both edgeR and NoisET, with noise models trained on biological replicates. edgeR calls used a false discovery rate-adjusted p below 0.01 and a log2 fold-change threshold of 1. As an exploratory analysis of dynamics, max-normalized trajectories of the 1000 most abundant clonotypes were examined by PCA with hierarchical clustering. Separately sequenced CD4+ and CD8+ repertoires were used to assign the CD4 or CD8 phenotype of responding clones. Through fastp at Q25 and MiXCR, TCRdb rebuilt clones from the public reads, retaining in-frame beta chains. For every CDR3 protein sequence, its rows merge into one entry that carries the most common genes and DNA. TCRdb assigned the V and J calls; the authors' analysis was not used. The sample contains a few hundred thousand distinct CDR3 sequences, 14% of them found a single time. The ten largest clones add up to around 20% of the sample.

PBMCs were isolated by Ficoll-Paque density gradient centrifugation. Including cysteine and phenylalanine, the CDR3 has 13 amino acids. The CDR3 DNA has 39 bases and is translated from base 1. Trimming takes 6 bases off V and 7 bases off J; junction bases not matched to a gene: 4. The sequence is built from TRBV12-3 or TRBV12-4 and TRBJ1-5, and TRBD1 matches 9 of the central bases. This TCR was sampled from a man younger than 30 who had mild COVID-19 (a few samples of this study predate the infection). The sample titles of this study are shuffled in the database, so cell type and time point are left out; the donor was told from shared clones. The specimen was PBMCs or a T cell subset sorted from them (not recorded which). For the CDR3, the sequence is CASRSDRGQPQHF. Here is the DNA: TGTGCCAGCAGATCGGACAGGGGACAGCCCCAGCATTTT.